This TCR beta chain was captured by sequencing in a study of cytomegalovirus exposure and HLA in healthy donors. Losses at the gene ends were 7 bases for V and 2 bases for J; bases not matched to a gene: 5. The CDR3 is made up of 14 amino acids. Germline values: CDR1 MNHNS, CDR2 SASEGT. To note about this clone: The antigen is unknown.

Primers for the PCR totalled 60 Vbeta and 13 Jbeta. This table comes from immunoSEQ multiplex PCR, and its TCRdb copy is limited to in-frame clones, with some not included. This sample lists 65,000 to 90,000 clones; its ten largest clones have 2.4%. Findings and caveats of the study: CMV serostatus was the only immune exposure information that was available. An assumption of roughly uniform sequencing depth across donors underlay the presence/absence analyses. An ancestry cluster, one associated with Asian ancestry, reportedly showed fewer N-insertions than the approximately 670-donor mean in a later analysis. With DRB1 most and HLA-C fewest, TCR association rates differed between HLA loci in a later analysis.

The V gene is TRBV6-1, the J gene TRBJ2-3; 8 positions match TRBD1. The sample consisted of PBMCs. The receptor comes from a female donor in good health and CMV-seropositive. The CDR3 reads CASTGQAITDTQYF. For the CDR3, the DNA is TGTGCCAGCACGGGACAGGCTATCACAGATACGCAGTATTTT.